The 20 T cell receptor beta chains listed next were all sequenced from one sample in a study of control samples from healthy donors and cancer patients. Here immunoSEQ multiplex PCR was the method, and the copy in TCRdb shows in-frame clones only, minus some. The data hold 150,000 to 190,000 clones, with about 94% observed a single time. The sequenced sample was blood. The receptors originated from a man between 45 and 60 years old in good health.

The chain is built from TRBV28 and TRBJ1-2; a weak D match, TRBD1 (6 bases). The germline CDR1 and CDR2 sequences are MDHEN and SYDVKM. Trimming shortened V by 5 bases and J by 3 bases, and 16 bases separated the two germline ends. This CDR3 comprises 15 residues. For the CDR3, the DNA is TGTGCCAGCAGTGCCAGGGGCTATTGGGACTATGGCTACACCTTC. Encoded protein: CASSARGYWDYGYTF.

This clone was counted between two and nine times. The J gene is TRBJ2-7, the V gene TRBV5-1, with D hard to call. Germline CDR1 reads SGHRS; CDR2 reads YFSETQ. Trimming cost V 0 bases and J 3 bases, with 10 bases left between them. The CDR3 covers 14 residues. The CDR3 DNA sequence: TGCGCCAGCAGCTTGGAAGGCGGTAACTACGAGCAGTACTTC. Translated: CASSLEGGNYEQYF. Full variable domain (missing parts from reference TRBV5-1 and TRBJ2-7): KAGVTQTPRYLIKTRGQQVTLSCSPISGHRSVSWYQQTPGQGLQFLFEYFSETQRNKGNFPGRFSGRQFSNSRSEMNVSTLELGDSALYLCASSLEGGNYEQYFGPGTRLTVT.

The DNA of the CDR3 is TGTGCCAGTAGTCGAGGGACAGGGACGGATACGCAGTATTTT. Translation gives CASSRGTGTDTQYF. This sequence joins TRBV19 and TRBJ2-3, with 9 positions matching TRBD1. The CDR3 runs to 14 residues. Germline assignment: CDR1 LNHDA and CDR2 SQIVND (reference sequence). V was clipped by 5 bases and J by 6 bases; unmatched bases: 6.

The chain links TRBV5-4 to TRBJ2-3, with TRBD2 matching over 10 bases. The V and J ends lost 2 bases and 2 bases, in that order; junction bases with no gene match: 5. Germline CDR1 and CDR2: SGHNT and YYREEE (reference sequence). The CDR3 has 16 amino acids. CDR3 loop: CASSFRGLAATDTQYF. The CDR3 bases are TGTGCCAGCAGCTTCCGCGGACTAGCGGCCACAGATACGCAGTATTTT.

In nucleotides, the CDR3 is TGTGCCATCAGTGACAGGACAGGTGGAGGGGGGGCTTTCTTT. It translates to CAISDRTGGGGAFF. The J gene is TRBJ1-1, the V gene TRBV10-3; 7 bases map to TRBD1. Germline CDR1 ENHRY, CDR2 SYGVKD. V lost 3 bases, J lost 11 bases, and 12 bases stayed unmatched. The CDR3 consists of 14 residues.

V usage is TRBV14 and J usage is TRBJ2-2; no definite D call. This CDR3 comprises 13 residues. The germline V gene encodes CDR1 SGHDN and CDR2 FVKESK. The ends were cut back, 10 bases at V and 6 bases at J, with 15 bases in the middle. This CDR3 reads CATSGRAAGELFF. In nucleotides, the CDR3 is TGTGCCACGTCGGGTAGGGCCGCCGGGGAGCTGTTTTTT. The entire variable domain, with the rest obtained from reference TRBV14 and TRBJ2-2, is as follows: EAGVTQFPSHSVIEKGQTVTLRCDPISGHDNLYWYRRVMGKEIKFLLHFVKESKQDESGMPNNRFLAERTGGTYSTLKVQPAELEDSGVYFCATSGRAAGELFFGEGSRLTVL.

The V call is TRBV5-8, the J call TRBJ1-1; no reliable D call. Germline CDR1 SGHTS, CDR2 YDEGEE. V was cut by 6 bases and J by 6 bases, with 12 bases left in between. The CDR3 totals 12 residues. CDR3 in amino acids: CASTQGGAEAFF. The CDR3 coding sequence is TGTGCCAGCACCCAAGGAGGCGCTGAAGCTTTCTTT.

The J gene is TRBJ2-2, the V gene TRBV10-1, with D possibly matching TRBD1 (5 bases). The V and J ends lost 7 bases and 5 bases respectively, with 14 bases between them. The germline V gene encodes CDR1 WNHNN and CDR2 SYGVQD (reference sequence). CDR3 length: 14 amino acids. The DNA for the CDR3 is TGCGCCAGCACCGAGGCAGGGCAAACCGGGGAGCTGTTTTTT. Protein: CASTEAGQTGELFF.

This clone was picked up one time. The chain is built from TRBV30 and TRBJ1-6; D unclear. This CDR3 is built from 14 residues. CDR1 is GTSNPN and CDR2 is SVGIG in the germline V gene (reference sequence). V lost 4 bases and J 7 bases, leaving 14 bases between the germline ends. CDR3 loop: CAWTSGRYNSPLHF. The CDR3 bases are TGTGCCTGGACTTCCGGACGGTACAATTCACCCCTCCACTTT.

In its sample, this clone was seen once. The rearrangement joins TRBV6-1 to TRBJ2-3; D may match TRBD1 or TRBD2 (5 bases each). The CDR3 runs 15 residues. V was clipped by 3 bases and J by 6 bases, with 16 bases between them. CDR1 MNHNS and CDR2 SASEGT come from the germline V gene. This chain's CDR3 is CASSDRDGTLDTQYF. The CDR3 bases are TGTGCCAGCAGTGACCGGGACGGCACATTGGATACGCAGTATTTT.

The chain uses TRBV6-2 or TRBV6-3 and TRBJ2-7; tentatively, D is TRBD2 (5 bases). The CDR3 contains 16 residues. Germline V lookup: CDR1 MNHEY, CDR2 SVGEGT. The germline V and J ends were trimmed by 6 bases and 7 bases, with 25 bases remaining between them. The CDR3 region has the DNA TGTGCCAGCAGCCCCGGGAAAGGCCTTACGGTGCAGGAGCAGTACTTC. As protein: CASSPGKGLTVQEQYF.

This chain joins TRBV15 and TRBJ2-1; the D call may be TRBD1 or TRBD2 (6 bases each). The V and J ends lost 0 bases and 1 base respectively, with 19 bases between them. The CDR3 runs to 19 residues. Germline V gene lookup returns CDR1 LNHNV and CDR2 YYDKDF (reference sequence). CDR3 region: CATSRDQFGGPPSYNEQFF. The CDR3 DNA is TGTGCCACCAGCAGAGATCAATTTGGGGGGCCTCCATCCTACAATGAGCAGTTCTTC.

The CDR3 sequence is CSASRQVGGSTEAFF. In DNA form, the CDR3 reads TGCAGTGCCAGTCGTCAGGTCGGTGGTAGCACTGAAGCTTTCTTT. V is TRBV20-1 and J is TRBJ1-1; D not resolved. The CDR3 sequence is 15 residues long. Germline V gives CDR1 DFQATT, CDR2 SNEGSKA (reference sequence). The ends were cut back, 6 bases at V and 4 bases at J, with 21 bases in the middle.

This chain joins TRBV7-2 and TRBJ1-3; maybe TRBD1 (5 bases). The CDR3 is 15 amino acids. Germline CDR1 SGHTA, CDR2 FQGNSA. Trimming removed 1 base from V and 0 bases from J, with 7 bases in between. DNA for the CDR3: TGTGCCAGCAGCTTAGTTGGGACCTCTGGAAACACCATATATTTT. The encoded protein is CASSLVGTSGNTIYF.

The rearrangement uses TRBV11-2 and TRBJ1-6; the D is unclear. Germline V gives CDR1 SGHAT, CDR2 FQNNGV. The V end lost 5 bases, the J end lost 7 bases, and 15 bases lay between the germline ends. This CDR3 region has 15 residues. The CDR3 spells CASSPGGSRNSPLHF. The DNA for the CDR3 is TGTGCCAGCAGCCCAGGTGGCTCGCGGAATTCACCCCTCCACTTT. The entire variable domain, with the rest obtained from reference TRBV11-2 and TRBJ1-6, is as follows: EAGVAQSPRYKIIEKRQSVAFWCNPISGHATLYWYQQILGQGPKLLIQFQNNGVVDDSQLPKDRFSAERLKGVDSTLKIQPAKLEDSAVYLCASSPGGSRNSPLHFGNGTRLTVT.

V gene TRBV9 combines with J gene TRBJ2-1, with TRBD2 matching over 7 bases. Germline V gives CDR1 SGDLS, CDR2 YYNGEE. Unmatched junction bases numbered 8, after V lost 3 bases and J lost 2 bases. This CDR3 region has 16 residues. This CDR3 reads CASSGLGGSAYNEQFF. The CDR3 nucleotides read TGTGCCAGCAGCGGTCTTGGCGGGAGCGCCTACAATGAGCAGTTCTTC.

The rearrangement links TRBV19 to TRBJ2-7, with 9 bases aligning to TRBD1. CDR1 is LNHDA and CDR2 is SQIVND in the germline V gene (reference sequence). The ends lost 4 bases at V and 1 base at J; junction bases unmatched: 5. The CDR3 extends over 15 amino acids. The CDR3 is CASSSSGTGSYEQYF. CDR3 coding DNA: TGTGCCAGTAGTAGCTCCGGGACAGGGTCCTACGAGCAGTACTTC. Supplemented by reference TRBV19 and TRBJ2-7, the full variable domain reads DGGITQSPKYLFRKEGQNVTLSCEQNLNHDAMYWYRQDPGQGLRLIYYSQIVNDFQKGDIAEGYSVSREKKESFPLTVTSAQKNPTAFYLCASSSSGTGSYEQYFGPGTRLTVT.

The chain couples TRBV27 to TRBJ2-7; D gene unclear. CDR1 is MNHEY and CDR2 is SMNVEV in the germline V gene (reference sequence). The CDR3 is 13 amino acids. The V end lost 6 bases, the J end lost 4 bases, and 13 bases lay between the germline ends. CDR3 DNA sequence: TGTGCCAGCAGCAGTATGAATGGGTACGAGCAGTACTTC. Translated: CASSSMNGYEQYF.

The count of this clone is one. V usage is TRBV5-1 and J usage is TRBJ2-1, with TRBD2 matching over 8 bases. Germline V gives CDR1 SGHRS, CDR2 YFSETQ. V was clipped by 0 bases and J by 5 bases; unmatched bases: 1. This CDR3 spans 14 amino acids. This CDR3 is CASSLGLANNEQFF. The CDR3 bases are TGCGCCAGCAGCTTGGGACTAGCGAACAATGAGCAGTTCTTC.

Regarding this clone: Other DNA sequences from this sample encode an identical CDR3 as well. The rearrangement uses TRBV19 and TRBJ2-7; D uncertain. CDR1 is LNHDA, CDR2 SQIVND, per germline (reference sequence). V gave up 1 base and J gave up 4 bases, with 8 bases separating them. The CDR3 contains 13 residues. This chain's CDR3 is CASSIVPSYEQYF. CDR3 nucleotides: TGTGCCAGTAGTATAGTTCCCAGTTACGAGCAGTACTTC.